This T cell receptor (beta chain) is drawn from a study of radiation and T cells in renal cell carcinoma. About the study: Nephrectomy followed 15 Gy stereotactic body radiation by 4 weeks.

General study points: Top tumor clonotypes rose in blood 2 weeks post-radiation, then contracted. Pretreatment tumor biopsies were lacking, so baseline clonotypes are unknown.

The method was immunoSEQ multiplex PCR; TCRdb's version includes in-frame clones alone and lacks a portion of them. Of tens of thousands of clones detected, approximately 80% appear once; the ten largest clones hold under 30%. This clone was found many times. The antigen is not known. Stated time point: blood 2 weeks post-SBRT. Treatment denoted: 15 Gy SBRT to primary tumor, nephrectomy 4 weeks later. With V trimmed by 1 base and J by 1 base, 0 bases remained unmatched. Germline CDR1 is SGHNT and CDR2 is YENEEA. The CDR3 contains 15 residues. Source: blood, taken from a patient whose treatment included radiotherapy and nephrectomy. The receptor was derived from a woman between 65 and 79 years old with renal cell carcinoma. The rearrangement uses TRBV11-3 and TRBJ2-2, with 7 bases aligning to TRBD1. The CDR3 sequence is CASSLGQGNTGELFF. The CDR3 DNA sequence: TGTGCCAGCAGCTTAGGACAGGGGAACACCGGGGAGCTGTTTTTT.